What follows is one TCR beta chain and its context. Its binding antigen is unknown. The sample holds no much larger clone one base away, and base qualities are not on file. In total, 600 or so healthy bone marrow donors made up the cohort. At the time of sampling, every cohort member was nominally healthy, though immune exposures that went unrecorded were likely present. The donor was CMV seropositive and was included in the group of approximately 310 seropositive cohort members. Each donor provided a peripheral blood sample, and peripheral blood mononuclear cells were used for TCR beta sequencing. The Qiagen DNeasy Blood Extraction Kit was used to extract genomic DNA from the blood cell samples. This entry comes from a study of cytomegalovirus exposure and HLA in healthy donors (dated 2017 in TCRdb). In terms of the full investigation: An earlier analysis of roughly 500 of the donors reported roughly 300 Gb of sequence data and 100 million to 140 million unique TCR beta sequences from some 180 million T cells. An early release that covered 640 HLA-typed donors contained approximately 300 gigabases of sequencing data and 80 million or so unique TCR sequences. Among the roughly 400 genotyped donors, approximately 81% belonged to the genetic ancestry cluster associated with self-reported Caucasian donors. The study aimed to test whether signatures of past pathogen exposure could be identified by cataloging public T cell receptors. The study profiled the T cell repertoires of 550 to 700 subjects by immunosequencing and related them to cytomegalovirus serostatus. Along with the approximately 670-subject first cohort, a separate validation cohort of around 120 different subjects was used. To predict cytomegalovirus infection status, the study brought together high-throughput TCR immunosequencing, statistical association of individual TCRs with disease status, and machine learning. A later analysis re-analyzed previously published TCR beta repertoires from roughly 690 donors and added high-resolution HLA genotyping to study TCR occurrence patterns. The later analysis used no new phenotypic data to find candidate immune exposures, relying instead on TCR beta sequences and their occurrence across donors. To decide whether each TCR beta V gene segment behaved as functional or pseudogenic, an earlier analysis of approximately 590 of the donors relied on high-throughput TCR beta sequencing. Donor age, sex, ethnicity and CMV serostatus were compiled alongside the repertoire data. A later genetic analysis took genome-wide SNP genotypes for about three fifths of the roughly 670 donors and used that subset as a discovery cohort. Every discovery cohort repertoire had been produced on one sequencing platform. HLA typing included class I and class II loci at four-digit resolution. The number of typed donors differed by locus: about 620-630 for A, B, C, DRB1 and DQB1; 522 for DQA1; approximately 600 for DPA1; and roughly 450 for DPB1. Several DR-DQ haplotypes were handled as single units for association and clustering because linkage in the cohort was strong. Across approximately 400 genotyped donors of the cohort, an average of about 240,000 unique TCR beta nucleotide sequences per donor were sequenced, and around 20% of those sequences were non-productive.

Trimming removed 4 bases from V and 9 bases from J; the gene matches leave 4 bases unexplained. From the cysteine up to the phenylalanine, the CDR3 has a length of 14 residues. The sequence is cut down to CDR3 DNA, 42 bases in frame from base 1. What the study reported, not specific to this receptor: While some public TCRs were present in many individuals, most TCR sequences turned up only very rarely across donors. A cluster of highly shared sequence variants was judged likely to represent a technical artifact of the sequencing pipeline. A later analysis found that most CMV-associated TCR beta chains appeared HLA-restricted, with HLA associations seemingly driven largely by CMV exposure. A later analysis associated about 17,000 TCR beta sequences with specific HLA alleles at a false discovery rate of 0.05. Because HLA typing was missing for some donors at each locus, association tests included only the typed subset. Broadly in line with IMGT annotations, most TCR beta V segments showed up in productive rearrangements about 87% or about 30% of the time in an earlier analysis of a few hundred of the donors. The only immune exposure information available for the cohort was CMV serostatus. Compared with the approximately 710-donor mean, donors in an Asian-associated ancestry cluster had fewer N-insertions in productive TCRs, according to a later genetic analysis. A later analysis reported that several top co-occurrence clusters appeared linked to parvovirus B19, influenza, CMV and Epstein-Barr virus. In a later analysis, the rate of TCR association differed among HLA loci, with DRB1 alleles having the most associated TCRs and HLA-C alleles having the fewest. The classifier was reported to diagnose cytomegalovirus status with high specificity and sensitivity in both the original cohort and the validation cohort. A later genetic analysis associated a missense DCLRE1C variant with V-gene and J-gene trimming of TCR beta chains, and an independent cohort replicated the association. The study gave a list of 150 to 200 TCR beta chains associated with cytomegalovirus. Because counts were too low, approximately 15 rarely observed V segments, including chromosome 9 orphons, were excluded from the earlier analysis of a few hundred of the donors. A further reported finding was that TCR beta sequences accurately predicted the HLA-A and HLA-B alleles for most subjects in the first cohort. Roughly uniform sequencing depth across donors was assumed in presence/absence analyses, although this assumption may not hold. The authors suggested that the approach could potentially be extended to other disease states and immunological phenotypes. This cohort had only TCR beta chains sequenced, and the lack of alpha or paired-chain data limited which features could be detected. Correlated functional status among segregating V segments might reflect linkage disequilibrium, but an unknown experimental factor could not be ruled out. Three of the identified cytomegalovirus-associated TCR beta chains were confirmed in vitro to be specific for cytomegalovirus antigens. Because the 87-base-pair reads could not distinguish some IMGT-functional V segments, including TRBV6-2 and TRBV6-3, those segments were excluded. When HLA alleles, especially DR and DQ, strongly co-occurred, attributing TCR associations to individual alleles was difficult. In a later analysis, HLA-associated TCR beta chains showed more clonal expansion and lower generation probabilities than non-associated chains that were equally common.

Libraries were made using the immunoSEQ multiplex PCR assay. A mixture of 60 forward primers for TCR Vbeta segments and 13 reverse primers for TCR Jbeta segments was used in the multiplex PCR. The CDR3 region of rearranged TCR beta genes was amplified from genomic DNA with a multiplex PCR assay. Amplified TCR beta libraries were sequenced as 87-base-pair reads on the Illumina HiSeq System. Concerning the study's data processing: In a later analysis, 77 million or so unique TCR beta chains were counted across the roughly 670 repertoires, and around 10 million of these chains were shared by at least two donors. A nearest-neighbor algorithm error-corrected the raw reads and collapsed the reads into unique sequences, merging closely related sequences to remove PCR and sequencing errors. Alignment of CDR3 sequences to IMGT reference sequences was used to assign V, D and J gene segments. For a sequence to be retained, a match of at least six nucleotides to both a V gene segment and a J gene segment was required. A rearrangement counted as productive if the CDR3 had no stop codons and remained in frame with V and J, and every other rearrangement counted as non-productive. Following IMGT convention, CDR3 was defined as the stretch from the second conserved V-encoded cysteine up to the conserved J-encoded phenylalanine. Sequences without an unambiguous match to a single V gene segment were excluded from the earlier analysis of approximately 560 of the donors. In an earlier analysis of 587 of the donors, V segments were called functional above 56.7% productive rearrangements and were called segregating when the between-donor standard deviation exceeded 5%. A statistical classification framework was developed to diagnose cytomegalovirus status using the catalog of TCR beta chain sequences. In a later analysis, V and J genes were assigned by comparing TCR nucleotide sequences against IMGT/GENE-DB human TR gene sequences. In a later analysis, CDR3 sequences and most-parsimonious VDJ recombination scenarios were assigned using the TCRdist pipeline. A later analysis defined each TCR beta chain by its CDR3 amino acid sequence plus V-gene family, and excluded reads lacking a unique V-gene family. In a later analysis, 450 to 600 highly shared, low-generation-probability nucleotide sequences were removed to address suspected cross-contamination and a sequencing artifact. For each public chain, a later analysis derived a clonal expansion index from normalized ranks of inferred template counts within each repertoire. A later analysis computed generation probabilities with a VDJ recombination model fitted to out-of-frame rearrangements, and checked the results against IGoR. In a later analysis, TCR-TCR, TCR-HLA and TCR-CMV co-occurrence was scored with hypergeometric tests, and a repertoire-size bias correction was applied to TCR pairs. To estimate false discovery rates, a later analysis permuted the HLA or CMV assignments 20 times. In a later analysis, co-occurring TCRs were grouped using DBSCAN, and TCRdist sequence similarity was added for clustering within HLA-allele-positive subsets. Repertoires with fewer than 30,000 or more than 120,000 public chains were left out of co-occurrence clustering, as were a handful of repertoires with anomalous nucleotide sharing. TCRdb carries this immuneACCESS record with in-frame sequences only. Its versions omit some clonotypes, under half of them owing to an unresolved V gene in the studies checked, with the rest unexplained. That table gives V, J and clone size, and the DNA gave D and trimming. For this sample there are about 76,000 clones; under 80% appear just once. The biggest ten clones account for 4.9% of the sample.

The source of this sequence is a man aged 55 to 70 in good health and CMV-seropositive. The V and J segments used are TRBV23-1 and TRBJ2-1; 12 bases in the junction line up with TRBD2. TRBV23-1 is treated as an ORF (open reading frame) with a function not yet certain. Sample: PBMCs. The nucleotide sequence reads TGCGCCAGCAGTCCGACTAGCGGGAGAGGTGAGCAGTTCTTC. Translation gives CASSPTSGRGEQFF.